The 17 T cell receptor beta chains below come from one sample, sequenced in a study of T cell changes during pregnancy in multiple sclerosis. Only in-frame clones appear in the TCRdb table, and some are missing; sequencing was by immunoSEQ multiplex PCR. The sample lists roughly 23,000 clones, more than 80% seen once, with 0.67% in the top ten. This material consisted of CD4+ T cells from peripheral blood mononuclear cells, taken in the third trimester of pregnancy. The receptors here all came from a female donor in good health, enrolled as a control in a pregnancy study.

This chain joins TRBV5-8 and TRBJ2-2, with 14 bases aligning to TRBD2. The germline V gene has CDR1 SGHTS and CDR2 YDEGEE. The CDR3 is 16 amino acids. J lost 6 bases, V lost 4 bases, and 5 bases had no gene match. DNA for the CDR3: TGTGCCAGCAGCCAGACGGGACTAGCGGGAGCCGGGGAGCTGTTTTTT. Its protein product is CASSQTGLAGAGELFF.

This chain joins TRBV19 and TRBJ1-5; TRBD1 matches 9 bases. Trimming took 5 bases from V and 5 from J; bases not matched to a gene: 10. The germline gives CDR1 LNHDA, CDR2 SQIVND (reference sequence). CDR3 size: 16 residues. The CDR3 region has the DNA TGTGCCAGTAGTTCCAAACAGGGGGCGCGGGATCAGCCCCAGCATTTT. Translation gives CASSSKQGARDQPQHF.

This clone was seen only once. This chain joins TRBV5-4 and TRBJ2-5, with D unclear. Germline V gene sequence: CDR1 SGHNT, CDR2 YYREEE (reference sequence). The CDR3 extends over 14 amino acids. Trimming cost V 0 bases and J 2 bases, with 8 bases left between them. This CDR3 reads CASSLVGSQETQYF. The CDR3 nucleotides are TGTGCCAGCAGCTTGGTTGGCAGTCAAGAGACCCAGTACTTC.

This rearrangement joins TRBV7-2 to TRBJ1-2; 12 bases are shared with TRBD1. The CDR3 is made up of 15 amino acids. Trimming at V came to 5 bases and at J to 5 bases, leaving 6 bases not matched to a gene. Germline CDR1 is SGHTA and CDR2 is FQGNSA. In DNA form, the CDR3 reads TGTGCCAGCAGCGCGGGACAGGGGGCAGGGTATGGCTACACCTTC. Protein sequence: CASSAGQGAGYGYTF.

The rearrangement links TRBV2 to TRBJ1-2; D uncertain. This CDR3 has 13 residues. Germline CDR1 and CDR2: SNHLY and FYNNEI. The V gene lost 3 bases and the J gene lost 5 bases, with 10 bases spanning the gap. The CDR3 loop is CASSDRNEYGYTF. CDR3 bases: TGTGCCAGCAGTGACAGGAACGAATATGGCTACACCTTC.

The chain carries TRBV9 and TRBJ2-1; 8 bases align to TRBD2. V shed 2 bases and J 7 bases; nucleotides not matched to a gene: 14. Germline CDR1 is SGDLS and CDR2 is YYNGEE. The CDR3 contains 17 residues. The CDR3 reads CASSVGVSGRIENEQFF. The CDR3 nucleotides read TGTGCCAGCAGCGTGGGGGTAAGCGGGAGAATAGAAAATGAGCAGTTCTTC.

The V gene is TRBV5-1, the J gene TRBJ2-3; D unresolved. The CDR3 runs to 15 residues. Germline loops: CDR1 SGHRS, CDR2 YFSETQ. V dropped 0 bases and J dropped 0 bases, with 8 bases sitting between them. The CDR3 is CASSLDTSSTDTQYF. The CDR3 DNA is TGCGCCAGCAGCTTGGACACGTCTAGCACAGATACGCAGTATTTT.

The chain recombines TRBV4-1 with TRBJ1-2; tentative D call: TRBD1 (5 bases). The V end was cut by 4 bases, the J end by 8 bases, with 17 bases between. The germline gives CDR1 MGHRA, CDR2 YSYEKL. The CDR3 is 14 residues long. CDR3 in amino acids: CASSRPIGGPGYTF. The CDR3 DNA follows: TGCGCCAGCAGCCGACCTATCGGGGGTCCGGGCTACACCTTC.

The CDR3 nucleotides are TGTGCCAGTAGTATAGAGCGGGGCTCCTACAATGAGCAGTTCTTC. This codes for CASSIERGSYNEQFF. The chain uses TRBV19 and TRBJ2-1, with D possibly matching TRBD2 (6 bases). Between the trimmed V and J ends, which lost 0 bases and 0 bases, there was a span of 6 bases. Germline V CDR1 and CDR2: LNHDA, SQIVND (reference sequence). The CDR3 has 15 residues.

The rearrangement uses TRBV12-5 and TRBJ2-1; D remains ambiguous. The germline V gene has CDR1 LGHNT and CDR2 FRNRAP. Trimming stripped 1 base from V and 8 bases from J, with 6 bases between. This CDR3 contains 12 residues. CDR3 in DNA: TGTGCTAGTGGTTTGGGAGGTTATGAGCAGTTCTTC. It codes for CASGLGGYEQFF.

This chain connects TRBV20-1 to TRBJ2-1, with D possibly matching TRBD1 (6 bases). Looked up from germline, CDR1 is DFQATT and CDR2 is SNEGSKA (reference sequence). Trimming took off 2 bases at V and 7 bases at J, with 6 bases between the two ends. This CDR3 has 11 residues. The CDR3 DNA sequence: TGCAGTGCTAGACAGGGGAATGAGCAGTTCTTC. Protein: CSARQGNEQFF.

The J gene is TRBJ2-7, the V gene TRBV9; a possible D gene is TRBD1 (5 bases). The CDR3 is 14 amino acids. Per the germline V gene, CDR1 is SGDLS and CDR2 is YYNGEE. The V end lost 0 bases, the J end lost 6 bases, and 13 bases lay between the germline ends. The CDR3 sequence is CASSVVDRPGEQYF. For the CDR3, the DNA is TGTGCCAGCAGCGTAGTTGACAGACCCGGCGAGCAGTACTTC.

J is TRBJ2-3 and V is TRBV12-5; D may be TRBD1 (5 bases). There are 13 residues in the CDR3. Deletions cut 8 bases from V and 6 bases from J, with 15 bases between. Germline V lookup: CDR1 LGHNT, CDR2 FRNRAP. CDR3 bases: TGTGCTAGTCGTCTAGGGGTCGGGGATACGCAGTATTTT. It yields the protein CASRLGVGDTQYF. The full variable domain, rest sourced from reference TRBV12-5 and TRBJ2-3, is DARVTQTPRHKVTEMGQEVTMRCQPILGHNTVFWYRQTMMQGLELLAYFRNRAPLDDSGMPKDRFSAEMPDATLATLKIQPSEPRDSAVYFCASRLGVGDTQYFGPGTRLTVL.

The CDR3 region has the DNA TGCGCCAGCAGCTTGGCTGCTAGCGGGAGTGGAGAGACCCAGTACTTC. Its protein is CASSLAASGSGETQYF. This chain links TRBV5-1 with TRBJ2-5; TRBD2 aligns across 10 bases. CDR1 and CDR2 (germline): SGHRS, YFSETQ. V trimming: 0 bases; J trimming: 4 bases; junction bases outside the gene matches: 6. This CDR3 has 16 residues.

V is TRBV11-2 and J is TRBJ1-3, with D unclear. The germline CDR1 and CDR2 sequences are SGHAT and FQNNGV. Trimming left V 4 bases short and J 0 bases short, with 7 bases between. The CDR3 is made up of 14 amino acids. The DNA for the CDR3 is TGTGCCAGCAGCTCCCGTCTCTCTGGAAACACCATATATTTT. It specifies CASSSRLSGNTIYF. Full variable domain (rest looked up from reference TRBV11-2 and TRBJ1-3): EAGVAQSPRYKIIEKRQSVAFWCNPISGHATLYWYQQILGQGPKLLIQFQNNGVVDDSQLPKDRFSAERLKGVDSTLKIQPAKLEDSAVYLCASSSRLSGNTIYFGEGSWLTVV.

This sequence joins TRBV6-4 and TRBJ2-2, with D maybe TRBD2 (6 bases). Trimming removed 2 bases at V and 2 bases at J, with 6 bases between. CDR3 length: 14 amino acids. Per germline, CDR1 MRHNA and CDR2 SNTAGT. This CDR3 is CASSDGTNTGELFF. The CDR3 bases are TGTGCCAGCAGTGACGGGACTAACACCGGGGAGCTGTTTTTT.

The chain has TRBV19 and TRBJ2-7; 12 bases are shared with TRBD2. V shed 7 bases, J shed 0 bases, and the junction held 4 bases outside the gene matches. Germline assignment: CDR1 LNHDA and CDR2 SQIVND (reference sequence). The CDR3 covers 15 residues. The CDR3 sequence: CASTGLAGSSYEQYF. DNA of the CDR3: TGTGCCAGTACCGGACTAGCGGGAAGCTCCTACGAGCAGTACTTC.